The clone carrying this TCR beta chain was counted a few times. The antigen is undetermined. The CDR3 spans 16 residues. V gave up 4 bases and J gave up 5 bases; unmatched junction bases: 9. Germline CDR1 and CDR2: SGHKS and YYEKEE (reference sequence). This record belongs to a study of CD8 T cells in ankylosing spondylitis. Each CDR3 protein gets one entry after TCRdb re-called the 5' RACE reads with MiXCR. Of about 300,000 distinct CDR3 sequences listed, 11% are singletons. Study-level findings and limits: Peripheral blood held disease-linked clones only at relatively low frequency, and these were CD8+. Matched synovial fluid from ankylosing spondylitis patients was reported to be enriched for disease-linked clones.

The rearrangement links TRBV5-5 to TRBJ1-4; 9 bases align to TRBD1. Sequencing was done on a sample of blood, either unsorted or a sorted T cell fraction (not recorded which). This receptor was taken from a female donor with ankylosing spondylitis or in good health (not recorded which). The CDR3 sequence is CASSLTTGTGNEKLFF. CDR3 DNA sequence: TGTGCCAGCAGCCTCACAACCGGGACAGGGAATGAAAAACTGTTTTTT.